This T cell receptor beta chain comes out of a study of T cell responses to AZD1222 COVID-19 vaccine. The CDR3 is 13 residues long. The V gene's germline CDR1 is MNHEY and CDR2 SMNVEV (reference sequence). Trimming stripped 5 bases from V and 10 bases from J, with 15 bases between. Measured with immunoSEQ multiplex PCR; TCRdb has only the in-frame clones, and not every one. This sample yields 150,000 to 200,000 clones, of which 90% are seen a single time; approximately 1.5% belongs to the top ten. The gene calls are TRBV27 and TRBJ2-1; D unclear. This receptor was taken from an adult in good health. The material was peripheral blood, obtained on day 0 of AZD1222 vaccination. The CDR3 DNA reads TGTGCCAGCAGTGGGGATGCTAGATGGGAGCAGTTCTTC. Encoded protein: CASSGDARWEQFF.